The T cell receptor (beta chain) described here comes from a study of cytomegalovirus exposure and HLA in healthy donors. Study-wide background: A prior study identified approximately 120 million unique TCR beta sequences from 180 million or so T cells.

The PCR used 60 Vbeta and 13 Jbeta primers. Here immunoSEQ multiplex PCR was the method, and the copy in TCRdb shows in-frame clones only, minus some. Here the sample spans under 150,000 clones, around 84% being singletons. From germline, CDR1 is MNHNS and CDR2 SASEGT. V lost 1 base, J lost 3 bases, and 10 bases lay in between. CDR3 length: 15 residues. The donors, nominally healthy at sampling, likely had unrecorded immune exposures. The sequence was collected from a man aged 50 or older in good health and CMV-seronegative. The rearrangement joins TRBV6-1 to TRBJ1-5, with D perhaps matching TRBD1 (5 bases). The source material was PBMCs. The CDR3 DNA is TGTGCCAGCAGTGAAGAGGGGTTCAACAATCAGCCCCAGCATTTT. Residues: CASSEEGFNNQPQHF.